Below, one TCR beta chain is given with its context. Its antigen is unknown. This sample was taken from a study of cytomegalovirus exposure and HLA in healthy donors. Amplification used 60 Vbeta primers and 13 Jbeta primers. This table comes from immunoSEQ multiplex PCR, and its TCRdb copy is limited to in-frame clones, with some not included. The table shows 95,000 to 110,000 clones, with over 75% occurring only once. The length of the CDR3 is 12 residues. V was trimmed by 7 bases and J by 1 base, leaving 7 bases between them. CDR1 is MDHEN and CDR2 is SYDVKM in the germline V gene. Study observations and caveats: Productive status was seen about 90% or about 30% of the time for most TCR beta V segments in an earlier analysis. The authors listed around 150 TCR beta chains as cytomegalovirus-associated.

The sequenced sample consisted of PBMCs. The J gene is TRBJ1-1, the V gene TRBV28; D not certain. This sequence originates from a man aged 60 to 75 in good health and CMV-seropositive. The CDR3 sequence is CASTPGNTEAFF. The CDR3 region has the DNA TGTGCCAGCACCCCAGGGAACACTGAAGCTTTCTTT.